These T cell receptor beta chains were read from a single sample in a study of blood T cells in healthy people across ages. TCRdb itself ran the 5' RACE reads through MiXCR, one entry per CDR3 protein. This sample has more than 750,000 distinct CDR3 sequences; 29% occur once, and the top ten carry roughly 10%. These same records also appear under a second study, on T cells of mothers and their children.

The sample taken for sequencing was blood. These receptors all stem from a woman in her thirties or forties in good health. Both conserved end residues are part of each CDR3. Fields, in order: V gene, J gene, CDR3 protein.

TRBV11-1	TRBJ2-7	CASSRSGASSYEQYF
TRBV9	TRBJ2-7	CASSPTPGGEQYF
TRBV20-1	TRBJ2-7	CSARDLGLAGGLGEQYF
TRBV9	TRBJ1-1	CASSVVGDSYTEAFF
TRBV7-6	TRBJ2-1	CASSSPLNRVNNEQFF
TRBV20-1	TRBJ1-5	CSARIDSNQPQHF
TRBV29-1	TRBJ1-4	CSVRASANEKLFF
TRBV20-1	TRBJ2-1	CSAMDRAVYNEQFF
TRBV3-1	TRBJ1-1	CASSQDLRRDTEAFF
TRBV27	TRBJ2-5	CASKRLAAQETQYF
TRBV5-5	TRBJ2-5	CASSLVWAIQETQYF
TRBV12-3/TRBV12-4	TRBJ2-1	CASSSTGRQFF
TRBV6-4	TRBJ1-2	CASMVLGQSVFYGYTF
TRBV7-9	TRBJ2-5	CASDETQYF